One T cell receptor (beta chain) is described in this entry. Its cognate antigen is unknown. This sample was taken from a study of shared clonotypes between healthy human individuals. General study findings and limits: Shared clonotypes: 4.5% to 5% naive CD4, around 3.4% naive CD8, roughly 2.2% memory CD4, 0.4% to 0.5% memory CD8. Clonotype sharing among donors was expected to depend on sequencing depth.

The input for sorted-subset replicate PCRs was around 0.2 ug DNA, around 30,000 T cell genomes. Sequenced by immunoSEQ multiplex PCR; TCRdb stores in-frame clones only, minus some. The data contain under 1,100,000 clones, approximately 72% of them singletons. CDR3 length: 16 amino acids. The V gene's germline CDR1 is MNHEY and CDR2 SVGAGI. V lost 0 bases and J 8 bases, leaving 16 bases between the germline ends. This rearrangement joins TRBV6-5 to TRBJ1-4; D gene ambiguous. This receptor was taken from a man in his late teens or twenties in good health. Input material: memory CD4+ T cells sorted from blood. The subset denotes: CD45RA-negative fraction. The chain's CDR3 is CASSYSKGRLSEKLFF. The CDR3 DNA follows: TGTGCCAGCAGTTACTCGAAGGGCAGGCTCAGCGAAAAACTGTTTTTT.